This paragraph reports one T cell receptor (beta chain). The antigen is unknown. Sequencing used immunoSEQ multiplex PCR; TCRdb keeps in-frame clones, though not all of them. The repertoire has about 2.3 million clones, 85% to 95% of them found once; the top ten carry around 0.38%. The data were taken from a study of shared clonotypes between healthy human individuals. Findings and limits, study-wide: Compared with clonotypes that all four donors shared, non-shared clonotypes had lower generation probabilities.

Sequencing was done on a sample of naive CD4+ T cells from PBMCs. Subset meaning: CD45RA+ positively selected. The sequence was collected from a man between 18 and 35 years old in good health. Some clones in this sample may be carry-over from other donors' samples.

CDR3 residues: CASSFWREQETQYF. The CDR3 bases are TGTGCCAGCAGTTTTTGGCGGGAACAAGAGACCCAGTACTTC. The chain couples TRBV28 to TRBJ2-5; TRBD2 is a possible D gene (6 bases). The CDR3 is 14 amino acids. Germline V gives CDR1 MDHEN, CDR2 SYDVKM. V gave up 3 bases and J gave up 2 bases, with 10 bases separating them.